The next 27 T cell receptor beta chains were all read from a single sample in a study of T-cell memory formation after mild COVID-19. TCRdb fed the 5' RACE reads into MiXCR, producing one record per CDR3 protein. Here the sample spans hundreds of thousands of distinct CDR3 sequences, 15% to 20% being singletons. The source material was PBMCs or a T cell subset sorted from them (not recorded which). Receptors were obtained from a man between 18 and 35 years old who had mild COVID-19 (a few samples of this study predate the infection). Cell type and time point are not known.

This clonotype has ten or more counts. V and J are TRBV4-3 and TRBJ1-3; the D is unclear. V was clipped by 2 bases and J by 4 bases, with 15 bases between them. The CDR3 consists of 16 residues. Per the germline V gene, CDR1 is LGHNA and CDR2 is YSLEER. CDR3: CASSQRSRDFGNTIYF. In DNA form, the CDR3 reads TGCGCCAGCAGCCAAAGATCACGAGATTTCGGAAACACCATATATTTT.

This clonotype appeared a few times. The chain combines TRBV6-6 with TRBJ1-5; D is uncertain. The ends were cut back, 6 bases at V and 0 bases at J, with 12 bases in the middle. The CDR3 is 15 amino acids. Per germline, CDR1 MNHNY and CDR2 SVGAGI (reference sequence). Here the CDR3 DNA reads TGTGCCAGCAGCCCTCGATTGGATAGCAATCAGCCCCAGCATTTT. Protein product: CASSPRLDSNQPQHF.

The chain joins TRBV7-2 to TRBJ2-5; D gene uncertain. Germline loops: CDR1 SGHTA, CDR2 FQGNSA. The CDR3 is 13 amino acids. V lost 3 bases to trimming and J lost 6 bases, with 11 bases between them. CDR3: CASSLGIGKTQYF. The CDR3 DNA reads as TGTGCCAGCAGCTTGGGTATAGGGAAGACCCAGTACTTC.

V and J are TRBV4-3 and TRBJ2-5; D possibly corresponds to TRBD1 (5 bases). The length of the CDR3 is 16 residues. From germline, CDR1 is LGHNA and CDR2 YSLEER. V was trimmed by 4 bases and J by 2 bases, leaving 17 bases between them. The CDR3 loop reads CASSRSSATVQETQYF. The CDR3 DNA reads TGCGCCAGCAGCCGATCCTCTGCGACAGTTCAAGAGACCCAGTACTTC.

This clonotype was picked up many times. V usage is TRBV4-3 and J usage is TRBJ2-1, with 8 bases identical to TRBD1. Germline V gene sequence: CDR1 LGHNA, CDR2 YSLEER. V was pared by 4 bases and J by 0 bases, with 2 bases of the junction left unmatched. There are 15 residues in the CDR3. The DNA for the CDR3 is TGCGCCAGCAGCCGAGACAGGGGCTCCTACAATGAGCAGTTCTTC. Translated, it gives CASSRDRGSYNEQFF.

The CDR3 bases are TGTGCCAGCTCGGCTAATAAAGGCCCCTTCACTGAAGCTTTCTTT. It is translated as CASSANKGPFTEAFF. The rearrangement links TRBV18 to TRBJ1-1; D uncertain. CDR3 size: 15 residues. V gave up 6 bases and J gave up 4 bases, with 18 bases separating them. Germline values: CDR1 KGHSH, CDR2 LQKENI.

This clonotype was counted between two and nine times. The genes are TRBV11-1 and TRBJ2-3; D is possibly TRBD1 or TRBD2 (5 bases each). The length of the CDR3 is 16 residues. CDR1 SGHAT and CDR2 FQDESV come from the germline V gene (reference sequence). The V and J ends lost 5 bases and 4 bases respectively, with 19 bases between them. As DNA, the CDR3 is TGTGCCAGCAGCCCGGGACGGAATAATCGTGCAGATACGCAGTATTTT. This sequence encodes CASSPGRNNRADTQYF.

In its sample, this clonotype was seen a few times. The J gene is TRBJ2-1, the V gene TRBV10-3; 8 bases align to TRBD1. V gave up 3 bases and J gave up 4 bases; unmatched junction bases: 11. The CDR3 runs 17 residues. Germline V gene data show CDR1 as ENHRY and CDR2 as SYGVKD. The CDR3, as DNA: TGTGCCATCAGTGATTGGGGTGGACAGGGTTTGTACAATGAGCAGTTCTTC. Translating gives CAISDWGGQGLYNEQFF.

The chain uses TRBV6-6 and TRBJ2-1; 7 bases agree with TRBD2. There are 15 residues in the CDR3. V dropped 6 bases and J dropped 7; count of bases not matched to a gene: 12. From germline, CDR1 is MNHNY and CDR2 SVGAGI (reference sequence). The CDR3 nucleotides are TGTGCCAGCAGCGACTGGGGGGGAGGAAGGAATGAGCAGTTCTTC. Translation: CASSDWGGGRNEQFF.

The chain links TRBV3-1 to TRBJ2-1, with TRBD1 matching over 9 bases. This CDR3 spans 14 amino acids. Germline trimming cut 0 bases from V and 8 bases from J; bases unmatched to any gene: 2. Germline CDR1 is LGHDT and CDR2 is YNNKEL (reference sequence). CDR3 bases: TGTGCCAGCAGCCAAGATGGGACAGGGTATGAGCAGTTCTTC. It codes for CASSQDGTGYEQFF.

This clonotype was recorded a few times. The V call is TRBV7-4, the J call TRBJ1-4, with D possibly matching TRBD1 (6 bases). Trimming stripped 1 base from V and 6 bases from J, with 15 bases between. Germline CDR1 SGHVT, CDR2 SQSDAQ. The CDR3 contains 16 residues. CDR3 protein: CASSLVGGPADEKLFF. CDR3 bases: TGTGCCAGCAGCTTAGTAGGGGGGCCGGCGGATGAAAAACTGTTTTTT.

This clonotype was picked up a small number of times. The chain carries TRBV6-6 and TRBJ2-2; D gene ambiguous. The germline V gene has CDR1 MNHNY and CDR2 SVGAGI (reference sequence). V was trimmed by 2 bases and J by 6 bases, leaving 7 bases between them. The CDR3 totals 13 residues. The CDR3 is CASSYEPSGELFF. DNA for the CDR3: TGTGCCAGCAGTTACGAGCCATCCGGGGAGCTGTTTTTT.

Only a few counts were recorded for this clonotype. CDR3 sequence (DNA): TGTGCCAGCAGTTTAGGAGGACAGGGCACAGATACGCAGTATTTT. It encodes CASSLGGQGTDTQYF. The rearrangement joins TRBV28 to TRBJ2-3; 7 bases align to TRBD1. The CDR3 covers 15 residues. Looked up from germline, CDR1 is MDHEN and CDR2 is SYDVKM. V trimming: 2 bases; J trimming: 1 base; junction bases outside the gene matches: 3.

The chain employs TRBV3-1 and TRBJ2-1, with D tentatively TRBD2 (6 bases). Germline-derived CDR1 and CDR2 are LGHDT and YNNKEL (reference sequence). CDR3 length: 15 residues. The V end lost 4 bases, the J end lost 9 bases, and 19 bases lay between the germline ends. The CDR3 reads CASSLRDSIGSEQFF. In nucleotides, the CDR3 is TGTGCCAGCAGCCTACGGGACTCCATCGGTTCTGAGCAGTTCTTC.

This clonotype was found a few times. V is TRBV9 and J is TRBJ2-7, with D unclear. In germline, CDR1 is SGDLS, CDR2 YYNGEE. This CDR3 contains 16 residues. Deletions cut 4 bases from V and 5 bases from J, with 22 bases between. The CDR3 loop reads CASSPRLGGFRHEQYF. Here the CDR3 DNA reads TGTGCCAGCAGCCCCCGATTGGGTGGGTTCCGGCACGAGCAGTACTTC.

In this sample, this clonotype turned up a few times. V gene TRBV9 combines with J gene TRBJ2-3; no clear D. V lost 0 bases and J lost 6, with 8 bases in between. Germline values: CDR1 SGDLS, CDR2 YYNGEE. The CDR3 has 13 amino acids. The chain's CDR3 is CASSVAPEDTQYF. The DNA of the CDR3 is TGTGCCAGCAGCGTAGCCCCGGAGGATACGCAGTATTTT.

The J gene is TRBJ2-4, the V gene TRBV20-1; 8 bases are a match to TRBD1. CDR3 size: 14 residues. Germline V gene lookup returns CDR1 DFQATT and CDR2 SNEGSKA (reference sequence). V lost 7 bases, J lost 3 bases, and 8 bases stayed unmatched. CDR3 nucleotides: TGCAGTGTTATCCCCGGGACAGGCAAAAACATTCAGTACTTC. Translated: CSVIPGTGKNIQYF.

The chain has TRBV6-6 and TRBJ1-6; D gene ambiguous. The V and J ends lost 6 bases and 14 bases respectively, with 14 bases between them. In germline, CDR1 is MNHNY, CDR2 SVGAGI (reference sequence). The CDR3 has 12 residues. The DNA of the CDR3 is TGTGCCAGCAGACTCCCGGTGGCGACCCTCCACTTT. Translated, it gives CASRLPVATLHF.

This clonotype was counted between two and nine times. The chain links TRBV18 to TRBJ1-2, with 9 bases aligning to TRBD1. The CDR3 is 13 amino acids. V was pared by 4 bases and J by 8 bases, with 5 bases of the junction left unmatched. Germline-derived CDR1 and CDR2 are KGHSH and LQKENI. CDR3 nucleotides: TGTGCCAGCTCACGAAGGACAGGGGACGGCTACACCTTC. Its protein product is CASSRRTGDGYTF.

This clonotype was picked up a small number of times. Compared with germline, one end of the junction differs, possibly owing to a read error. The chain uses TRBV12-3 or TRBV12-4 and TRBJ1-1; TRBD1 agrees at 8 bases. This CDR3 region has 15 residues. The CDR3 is CASSLDTGGYTEAFF. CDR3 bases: TGTGCCAGCAGCTTAGACACAGGGGGTTACACTGAAGCTTTCTTT.

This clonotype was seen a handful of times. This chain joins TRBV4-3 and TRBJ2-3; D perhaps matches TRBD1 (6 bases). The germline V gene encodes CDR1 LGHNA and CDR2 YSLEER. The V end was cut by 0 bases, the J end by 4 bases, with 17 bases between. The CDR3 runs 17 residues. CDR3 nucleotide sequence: TGCGCCAGCAGCCAAGATCGGGGACATCGTACGTCAGATACGCAGTATTTT. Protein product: CASSQDRGHRTSDTQYF.

As DNA, the CDR3 is TGTGCCAGCAGCCAAGATAGTCGGTATCAGCCCCAGCATTTT. It codes for CASSQDSRYQPQHF. V usage is TRBV3-1 and J usage is TRBJ1-5; no definite D call. This CDR3 is built from 14 residues. Trimming removed 0 bases from V and 5 bases from J, with 8 bases in between. Per the germline V gene, CDR1 is LGHDT and CDR2 is YNNKEL (reference sequence). Based on the CDR3 plus reference TRBV3-1 and TRBJ1-5, the full variable domain is DTAVSQTPKYLVTQMGNDKSIKCEQNLGHDTMYWYKQDSKKFLKIMFSYNNKELIINETVPNRFSPKSPDKAHLNLHINSLELGDSAVYFCASSQDSRYQPQHFGDGTRLSIL.

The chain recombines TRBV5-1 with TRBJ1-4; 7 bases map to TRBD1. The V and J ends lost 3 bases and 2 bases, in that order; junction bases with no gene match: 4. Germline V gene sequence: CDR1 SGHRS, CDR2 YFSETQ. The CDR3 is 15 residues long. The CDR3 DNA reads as TGCGCCAGCAGCTACAGGGGAGGTACTAATGAAAAACTGTTTTTT. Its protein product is CASSYRGGTNEKLFF.

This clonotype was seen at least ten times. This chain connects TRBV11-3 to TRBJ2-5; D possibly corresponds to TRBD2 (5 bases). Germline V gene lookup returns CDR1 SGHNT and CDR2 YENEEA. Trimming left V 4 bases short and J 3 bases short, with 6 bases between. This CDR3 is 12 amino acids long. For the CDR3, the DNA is TGTGCCAGCAGCTCCGGGGAAGAGACCCAGTACTTC. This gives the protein CASSSGEETQYF.

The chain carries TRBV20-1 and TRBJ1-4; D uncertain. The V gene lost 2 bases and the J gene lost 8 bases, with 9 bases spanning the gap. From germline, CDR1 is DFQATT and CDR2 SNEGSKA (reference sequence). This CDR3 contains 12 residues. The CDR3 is CSARRTGEKLFF. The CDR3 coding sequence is TGCAGTGCTAGAAGGACGGGGGAAAAACTGTTTTTT.

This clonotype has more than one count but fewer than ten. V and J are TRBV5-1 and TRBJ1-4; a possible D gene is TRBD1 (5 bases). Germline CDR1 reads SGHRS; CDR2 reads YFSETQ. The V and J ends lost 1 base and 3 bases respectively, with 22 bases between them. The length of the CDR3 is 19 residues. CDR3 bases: TGCGCCAGCAGCTTGATTCCGGGGGTGAGGGTTGTACCTAATGAAAAACTGTTTTTT. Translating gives CASSLIPGVRVVPNEKLFF.

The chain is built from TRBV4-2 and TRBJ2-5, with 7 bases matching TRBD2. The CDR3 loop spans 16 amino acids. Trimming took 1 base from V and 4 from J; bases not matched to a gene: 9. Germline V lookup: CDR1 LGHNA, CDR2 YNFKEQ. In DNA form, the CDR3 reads TGTGCCAGCAGCCAAGGGGGGGGTCTGGGAGGAGAGACCCAGTACTTC. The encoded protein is CASSQGGGLGGETQYF.